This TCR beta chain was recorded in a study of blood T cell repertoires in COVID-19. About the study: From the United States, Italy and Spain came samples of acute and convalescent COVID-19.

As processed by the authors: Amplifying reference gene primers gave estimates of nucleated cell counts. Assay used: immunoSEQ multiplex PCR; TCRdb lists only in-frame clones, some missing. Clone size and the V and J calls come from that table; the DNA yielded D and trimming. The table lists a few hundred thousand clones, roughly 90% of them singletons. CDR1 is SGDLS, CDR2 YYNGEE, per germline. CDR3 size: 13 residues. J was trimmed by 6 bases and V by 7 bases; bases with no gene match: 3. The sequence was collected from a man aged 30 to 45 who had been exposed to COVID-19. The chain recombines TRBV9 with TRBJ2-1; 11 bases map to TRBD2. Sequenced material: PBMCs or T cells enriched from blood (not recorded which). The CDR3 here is CASGTSGANEQFF. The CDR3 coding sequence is TGTGCCAGCGGGACTAGCGGAGCCAATGAGCAGTTCTTC.